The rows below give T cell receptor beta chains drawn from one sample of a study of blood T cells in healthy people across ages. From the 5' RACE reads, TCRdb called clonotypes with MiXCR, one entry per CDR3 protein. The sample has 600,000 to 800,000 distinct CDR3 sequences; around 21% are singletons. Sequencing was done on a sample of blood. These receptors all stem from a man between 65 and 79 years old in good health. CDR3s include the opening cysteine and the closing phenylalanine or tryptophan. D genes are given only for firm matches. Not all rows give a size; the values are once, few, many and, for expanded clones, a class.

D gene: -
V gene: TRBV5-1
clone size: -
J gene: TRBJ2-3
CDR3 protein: CASMQSTHTDTQYF
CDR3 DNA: TGCGCCAGCATGCAATCGACTCACACGGATACGCAGTATTTT

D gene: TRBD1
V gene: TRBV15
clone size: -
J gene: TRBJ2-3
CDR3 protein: CATREGASRPDTQYF
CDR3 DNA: TGTGCCACCAGAGAGGGGGCTTCCCGACCAGATACGCAGTATTTT

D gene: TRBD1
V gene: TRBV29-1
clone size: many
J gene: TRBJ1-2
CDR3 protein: CSVHTGTAGDYGYTF
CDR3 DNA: TGCAGCGTCCATACCGGGACAGCGGGTGACTATGGCTACACCTTC

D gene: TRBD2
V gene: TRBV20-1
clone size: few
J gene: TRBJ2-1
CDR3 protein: CSATTSGAVNEQFF
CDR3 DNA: TGCAGTGCTACTACTAGCGGGGCGGTCAATGAGCAGTTCTTC

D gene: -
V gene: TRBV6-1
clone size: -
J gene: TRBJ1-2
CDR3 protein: CASSSRLGYTF
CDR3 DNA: TGTGCCAGCAGTAGTCGTCTAGGCTACACCTTC

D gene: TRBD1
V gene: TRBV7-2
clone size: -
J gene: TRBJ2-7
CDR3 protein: CASSLEWGQIYEQYF
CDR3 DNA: TGTGCCAGCAGCTTAGAATGGGGACAGATCTACGAGCAGTACTTC

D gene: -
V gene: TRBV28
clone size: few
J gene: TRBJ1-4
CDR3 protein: CASSFPDRNEGLFF
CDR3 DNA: TGTGCCAGCAGTTTTCCAGACAGGAACGAAGGACTGTTTTTT

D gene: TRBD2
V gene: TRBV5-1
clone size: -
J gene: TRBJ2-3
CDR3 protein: CASSLRAGLATDTQYF
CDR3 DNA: TGCGCCAGCAGCTTGAGGGCGGGACTAGCGACAGATACGCAGTATTTT

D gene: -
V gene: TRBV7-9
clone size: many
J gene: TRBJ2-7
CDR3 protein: CASSFQGTYEQYF
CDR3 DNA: TGCGCCAGCAGCTTTCAGGGGACCTACGAGCAGTACTTC

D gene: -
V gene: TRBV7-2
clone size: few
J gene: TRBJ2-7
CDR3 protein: CASSRTDRAQYF
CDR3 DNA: TGTGCCAGCAGCCGAACGGACAGAGCGCAGTACTTC

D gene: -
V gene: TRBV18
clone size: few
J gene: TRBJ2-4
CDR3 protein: CASSPPSETNIQYF
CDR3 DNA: TGTGCCAGCTCACCACCGTCAGAAACAAACATTCAGTACTTC

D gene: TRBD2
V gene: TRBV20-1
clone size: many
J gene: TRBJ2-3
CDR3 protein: CSAGRLAGVTDTQYF
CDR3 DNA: TGCAGTGCTGGGAGACTAGCGGGAGTCACAGATACGCAGTATTTT

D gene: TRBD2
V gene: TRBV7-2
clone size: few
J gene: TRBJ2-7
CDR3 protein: CASSLEHSTSGRYEQYF
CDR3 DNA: TGTGCCAGCAGCTTAGAACATAGCACTAGCGGGAGGTACGAGCAGTACTTC

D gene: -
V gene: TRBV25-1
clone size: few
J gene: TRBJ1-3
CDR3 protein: CASSDMGSSGNTIYF
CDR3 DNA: TGTGCCAGCAGTGATATGGGGTCTTCTGGAAACACCATATATTTT

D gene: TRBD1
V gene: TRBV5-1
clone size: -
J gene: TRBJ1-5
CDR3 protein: CASSPGGVGNQPQHF
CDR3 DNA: TGCGCCAGCAGCCCAGGGGGCGTTGGCAATCAGCCCCAGCATTTT

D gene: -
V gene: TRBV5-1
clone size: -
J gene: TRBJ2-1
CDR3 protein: CASAPPGMSSYNEQFF
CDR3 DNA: TGCGCCAGCGCCCCTCCCGGGATGAGCTCCTACAATGAGCAGTTCTTC

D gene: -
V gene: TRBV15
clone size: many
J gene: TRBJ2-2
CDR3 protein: CATSVWGESTGELFF
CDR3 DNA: TGTGCCACCAGTGTGTGGGGGGAGAGCACCGGGGAGCTGTTTTTT

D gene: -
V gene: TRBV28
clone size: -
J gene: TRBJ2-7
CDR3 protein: CASSLSVYEQCF
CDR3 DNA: TGTGCCAGCAGTTTATCAGTCTACGAGCAGTGCTTC

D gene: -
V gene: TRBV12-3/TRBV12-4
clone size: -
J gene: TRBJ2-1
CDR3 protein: CASATGSHGPEQFF
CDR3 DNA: TGTGCCAGCGCCACCGGTTCACATGGGCCCGAGCAGTTCTTC

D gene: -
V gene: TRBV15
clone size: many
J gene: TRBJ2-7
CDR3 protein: CATSRDRAVNYEQYF
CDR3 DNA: TGTGCCACCAGCAGAGATCGGGCGGTTAACTACGAGCAGTACTTC

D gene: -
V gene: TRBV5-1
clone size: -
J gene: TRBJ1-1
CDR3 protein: CASSTGGRWDTEAFF
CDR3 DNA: TGCGCCAGCAGCACTGGTGGCAGATGGGACACTGAAGCTTTCTTT

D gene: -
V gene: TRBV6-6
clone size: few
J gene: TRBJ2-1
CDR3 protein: CASGRGYNEQFF
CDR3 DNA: TGTGCCAGCGGGAGAGGATACAATGAGCAGTTCTTC